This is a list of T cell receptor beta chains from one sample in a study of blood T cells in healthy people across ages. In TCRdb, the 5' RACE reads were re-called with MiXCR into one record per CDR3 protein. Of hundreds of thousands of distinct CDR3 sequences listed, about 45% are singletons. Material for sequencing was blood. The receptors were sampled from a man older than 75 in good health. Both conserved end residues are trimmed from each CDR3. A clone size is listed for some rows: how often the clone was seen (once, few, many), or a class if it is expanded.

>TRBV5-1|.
ASSSTGTGGNNGYT
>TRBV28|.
ASSLTTGSGYGYT
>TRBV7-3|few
ASSRSPRDPINTGELF
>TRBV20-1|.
SARVILETQY
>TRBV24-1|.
ATSEMGGNEQY
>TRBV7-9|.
ASTRGGLQDEQY
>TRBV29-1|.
SAEPYLGRGGGGNYNEQY
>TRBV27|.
ASSIRQGWNEQY
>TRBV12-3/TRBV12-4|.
ASSSRGGAYNSPLH
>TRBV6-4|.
ASSLEGAGLLLGHEQY
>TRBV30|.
ASRIVAGGYEQY
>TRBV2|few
ASSTPGIDGYT
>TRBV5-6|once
ASSLYSAGAVHNEQF
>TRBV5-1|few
ASSSGTSVTYNEQF
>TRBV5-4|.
ASSLDTVAQY
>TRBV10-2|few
ATLYGTGTSEQY
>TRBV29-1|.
SAKTSGSSQF
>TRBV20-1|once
SAGGLGTVNSPLH
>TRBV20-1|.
SARSPLSTDTQY
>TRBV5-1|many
ASSSGLAFGNEQY
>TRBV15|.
ATNRDLSSQETQY
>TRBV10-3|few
AIRGTSEKGETQY
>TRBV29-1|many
SVEGGQTSGSETQY
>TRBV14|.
ASSPLRTSGTDTQY
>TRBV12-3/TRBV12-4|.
AGRSSGPPDTQY
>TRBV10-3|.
AISPGRSNQPQH
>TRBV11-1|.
ASSLETGPGTETQY
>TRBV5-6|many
ASSRLAGTTETQY
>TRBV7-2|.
ASSPGRQGSGYT
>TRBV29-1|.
GVVQGISGSWRF
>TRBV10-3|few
AISELDRADTQY
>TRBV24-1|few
ATSEGDSIYEQY
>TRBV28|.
ASSWWGEGGTGELF
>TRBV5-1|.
ASSLSQLGVGIPDTQY
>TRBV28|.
ASSVRASPYNEQF
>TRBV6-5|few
ASSNDRESYEQY
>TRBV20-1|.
SAPKGSGRASHSEQY
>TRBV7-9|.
ASSLSGQGGGEQF
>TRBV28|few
ASRMDRAYGTQY
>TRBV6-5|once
ASRLTGEINQPQH
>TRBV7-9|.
ASSFTTAVDEQY
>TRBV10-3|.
AISDPQGFGYT
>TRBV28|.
ASSRGGLAPDTQY
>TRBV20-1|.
SASGGDQPQH
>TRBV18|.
ASSPGQMGLEQY
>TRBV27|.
ASSWALNTEAF
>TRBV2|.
AILASLGANVLT
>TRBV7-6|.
ASSADRAGNTRELF
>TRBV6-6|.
ASTPGTSPGETQY
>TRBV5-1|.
ASSPAGGGGYGYT
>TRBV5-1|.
ASSLSGTSSTEQY
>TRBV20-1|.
SARPPRTGDKTQY
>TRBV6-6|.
ASSYVQGRSGNTIY